This TCR beta chain was captured in a study of T-cell reconstitution after alpha-beta-depleted transplantation in children. Study results and limitations: Reportedly, roughly two months post-transplant, alpha-beta T cells arose from several hundred expanded graft clones.

The V gene's germline CDR1 is SGHVS and CDR2 FNYEAQ. CDR3 length equals 14 residues. Library preparation (for TCRbeta) was performed with unique molecular identifiers. In TCRdb, the PCR reads were re-called with MiXCR into one record per CDR3 protein. Of approximately 800,000 distinct CDR3 sequences listed, around 15% are singletons. Points on this clonotype: Its antigen is as yet unknown. A read error may produce the germline difference seen at one junction end.

This specimen consisted of PBMCs, mostly from graft donor cells, obtained 360 days after TCRalphabeta/CD19-depleted stem cell transplant. V usage is TRBV7-6 and J usage is TRBJ2-7; 7 positions agree with TRBD2. This sequence was found in a male patient aged 10-17 years who had a stem cell transplant for acute lymphoblastic leukemia, so the T cells may come from the graft donor. The CDR3 sequence: CASSLAEDVYEQYF. The DNA for the CDR3 is TGTGCCAGCAGCCTAGCGGAAGATGTCTACGAGCAGTACTTC.